This T cell receptor beta chain was recovered during a study of high-grade serous ovarian cancer treatment subgroups (dated by TCRdb to 2020 to 2022). Regarding the research as a whole: Sequencing yielded a mean of approximately 15,000 reads and approximately 7,000 unique TCR beta rearrangements per sample. A cohort of about 30 patients was included: some 10 with no residual disease after primary surgery (R0), some 10 who were excellent NACT responders, and some 10 who were poor NACT responders. The study profiled TCR beta repertoires in high-grade serous ovarian cancer patients grouped by complete gross resection or neoadjuvant chemotherapy response under a laparoscopic triage algorithm. One primary tumor sample and two metastatic tumor samples were collected from each patient, for a total of roughly 90 samples. Beyond this particular receptor, the publication reports: Repertoire similarity between tumors from the same patient ranged from roughly 0.095 to 0.85, while tumors from different patients showed almost no similarity. TCR clonal relatedness showed a positive correlation with neoantigen level and a trend toward positive correlation with copy number variation and mutation load from whole-genome sequencing. Spatial information was not captured by bulk tumor TCR sequencing, so insight into HGSC tumor complexity and diversity was limited. The TCR repertoire analyses centered on CDR3, and CDR1 and CDR2 were not analyzed.

The 90 to 95 tumor samples underwent high-throughput TCR profiling using ImmunoSEQ. Under the source paper's analysis protocol: To measure repertoire diversity, the metrics used were richness (unique productive sequences), clonality, evenness and relatedness, and the Bhattacharyya coefficient was used to assess similarity between samples. Conclusions stayed consistent in a sensitivity analysis that left out TCRs with fewer than two reads. The table was pulled from immuneACCESS by TCRdb, which kept in-frame rearrangements only. Such tables lose some clones; where checked, under half of the loss comes from unresolved V genes, and the rest has no known cause. That table gives V, J and clone size, and the DNA gave D and trimming. The sample has some 3,300 clones on record, roughly 70% of them singletons. The ten largest clones capture 14% to 15% of the sample. Tumor samples were obtained before definitive surgery or chemotherapy. Genomic DNA extraction was performed by the MD Anderson Biospecimen Extraction Resource, and TCR sequencing was carried out by the MD Anderson Cancer Genomics Laboratory.

The CDR3 goes from the cysteine to the phenylalanine over 15 residues. Only the CDR3 portion is preserved as DNA: 45 bases, with reading frame beginning at the first base. The germline V and J ends show losses of 2 bases and 3 bases respectively, and no gene match explains 3 bases of the junction. CDR1 and CDR2 are drawn from the germline V gene: SNHLY, FYNNEI. With respect to this clone: Its antigen is not yet known. Base qualities are not recorded, but no much larger clone differs from it by a single base.

The origin of this receptor is a human donor with high-grade serous ovarian cancer. This chain joins TRBV2 to TRBJ1-5, and 8 junction bases match TRBD1. Sequenced sample: tumor tissue. At the DNA level, the sequence is TGTGCCAGCAGTGAATGGACAGGGACCAATCAGCCCCAGCATTTT. Its product reads: CASSEWTGTNQPQHF.